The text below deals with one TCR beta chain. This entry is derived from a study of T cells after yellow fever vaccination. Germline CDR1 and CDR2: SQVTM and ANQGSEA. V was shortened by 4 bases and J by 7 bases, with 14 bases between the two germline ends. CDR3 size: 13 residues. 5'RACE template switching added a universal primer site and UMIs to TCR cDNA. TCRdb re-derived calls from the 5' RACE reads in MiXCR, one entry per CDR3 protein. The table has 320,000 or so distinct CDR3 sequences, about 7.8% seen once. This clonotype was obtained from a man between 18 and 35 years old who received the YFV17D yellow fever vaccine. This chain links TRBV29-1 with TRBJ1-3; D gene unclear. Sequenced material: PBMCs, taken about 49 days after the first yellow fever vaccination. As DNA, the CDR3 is TGCAGCGTTGTAGGAGAAGGGCGCAACACCATATATTTT. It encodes CSVVGEGRNTIYF.